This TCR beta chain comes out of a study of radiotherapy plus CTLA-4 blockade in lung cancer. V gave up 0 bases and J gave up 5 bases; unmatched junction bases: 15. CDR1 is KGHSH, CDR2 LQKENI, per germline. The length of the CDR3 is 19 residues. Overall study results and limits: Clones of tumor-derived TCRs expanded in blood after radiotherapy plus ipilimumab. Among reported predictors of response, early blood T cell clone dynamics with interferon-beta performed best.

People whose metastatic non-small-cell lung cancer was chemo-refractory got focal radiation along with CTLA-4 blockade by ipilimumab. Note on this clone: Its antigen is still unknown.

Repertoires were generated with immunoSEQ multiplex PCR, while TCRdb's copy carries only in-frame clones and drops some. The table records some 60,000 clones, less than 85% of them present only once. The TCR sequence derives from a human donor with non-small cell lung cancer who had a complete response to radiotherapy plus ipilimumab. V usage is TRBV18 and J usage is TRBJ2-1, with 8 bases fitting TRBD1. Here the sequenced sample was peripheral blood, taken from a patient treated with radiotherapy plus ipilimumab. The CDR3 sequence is CASSPPLAGGVGINNEQFF. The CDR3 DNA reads TGTGCCAGCTCACCACCGCTGGCAGGGGGCGTAGGAATTAACAATGAGCAGTTCTTC.